This note documents a single T cell receptor beta chain sequence. What it binds is not known. The data derive from a study of radiation and T cells in renal cell carcinoma. General observations from the study: In nephrectomy-only tumors, top 100 clonotypes averaged roughly 45%, versus 54% irradiated.

Assay: immunoSEQ multiplex PCR; the TCRdb copy retains only in-frame clones and omits some. The sample records over 15,000 clones, approximately 60% being singletons. The CDR3 extends over 11 amino acids. Treatment noted: 15 Gy SBRT to primary tumor, nephrectomy 4 weeks later. Nephrectomy followed 15 Gy stereotactic body radiation by 4 weeks. The chain links TRBV21-1 to TRBJ2-1. TRBV21-1 is recorded as a pseudogene. The TCR sequence derives from a woman aged 70-85 years with renal cell carcinoma. Sample: tumor tissue, taken from a patient whose treatment included radiotherapy and nephrectomy. The CDR3 DNA sequence: TGTGCCAGCAGCATCTACAATGAGCAGTTCTTC. As protein: CASSIYNEQFF.